The T cell receptor (beta chain) under discussion was sequenced for a study of shared clonotypes between healthy human individuals. The table came from immunoSEQ multiplex PCR; TCRdb's copy has only in-frame clones and leaves some out. Here the sample spans 900,000 to 1,200,000 clones, about 84% being singletons. The CDR3 runs to 14 residues. Looked up from germline, CDR1 is MNHEY and CDR2 is SMNVEV (reference sequence). Trimming left V 3 bases short and J 7 bases short, with 16 bases between. Turning to this clone: Its target is unknown.

Into CD45RA+ naive and CD45RA-negative memory subsets, the CD4+ cells were split. Whole-study results and caveats: In having few donors, the study represented limited genetic and exposure-history diversity.

The V gene is TRBV27, the J gene TRBJ2-7, with D possibly matching TRBD2 (5 bases). This clonotype was sampled from a man aged 18 to 29 in good health. Some clones in this sample may be carry-over from other donors' samples. The sequenced sample was memory CD4+ T cells from PBMCs. Documented subset: CD45RA-negative fraction. DNA for the CDR3: TGTGCCAGCAGTTTGGCGAGCGGACTTTCGGAGCAGTACTTC. Translating gives CASSLASGLSEQYF.